What follows are 20 T cell receptor beta chains derived from one specimen sequenced in a study of regulatory T cells in long-lasting Graves disease. Investigators prepared the TCR beta libraries by applying iRepertoire HTBI primers and Arm-PCR of CDR3 regions. TCRdb re-derived calls from the multiplex PCR reads in MiXCR, one entry per CDR3 protein. The data show about 400,000 distinct CDR3 sequences, 15% to 17% seen once. The time point was: newly diagnosed GD, antithyroid drugs for less than 3 months. Extracted RNA from PBMCs served as the source of the TCR library. The starting material was peripheral blood mononuclear cells (PBMCs), obtained at new diagnosis, from a patient treated with antithyroid drugs. The receptors were gathered from a female donor with Graves disease.

This clonotype was seen more than once but under ten times. The V gene is TRBV18, the J gene TRBJ2-7, with D unclear. Germline CDR1 reads KGHSH; CDR2 reads LQKENI. There are 16 residues in the CDR3. Trimming removed 0 bases from V and 1 base from J, with 13 bases in between. CDR3 sequence (DNA): TGTGCCAGCTCACCACCCCGGCTAGGAACGTCCTACGAGCAGTACTTC. Its protein product is CASSPPRLGTSYEQYF. The full variable domain, completed using reference TRBV18 and TRBJ2-7, is NAGVMQNPRHLVRRRGQEARLRCSPMKGHSHVYWYRQLPEEGLKFMVYLQKENIIDESGMPKERFSAEFPKEGPSILRIQQVVRGDSAAYFCASSPPRLGTSYEQYFGPGTRLTVT.

This clonotype was seen repeatedly, ten times or more. The gene calls are TRBV12-5 and TRBJ1-6; 8 bases align to TRBD1. The junction had 2 bases not matched to a gene; V was cut back by 1 base and J by 6 bases. The germline CDR1 and CDR2 sequences are LGHNT and FRNRAP. CDR3 length: 15 residues. In nucleotides, the CDR3 is TGTGCTAGTGGTTTGGAAGGACAGGGTAATTCACCCCTCCACTTT. This encodes CASGLEGQGNSPLHF.

The chain links TRBV20-1 to TRBJ2-3; tentatively, D is TRBD2 (5 bases). Trimming removed 6 bases from V and 4 bases from J, with 14 bases in between. Germline CDR1 DFQATT, CDR2 SNEGSKA (reference sequence). The CDR3 covers 13 residues. The CDR3, as DNA: TGCAGTGCAACCACCACTAGTTCAGATACGCAGTATTTT. Protein product: CSATTTSSDTQYF.

This clonotype was found many times. The chain employs TRBV27 and TRBJ2-1; 9 positions agree with TRBD2. Per the germline V gene, CDR1 is MNHEY and CDR2 is SMNVEV (reference sequence). J was trimmed by 0 bases and V by 10 bases; bases with no gene match: 7. This CDR3 contains 15 residues. The CDR3 sequence is CATSVAGVSYNEQFF. The DNA of the CDR3 is TGTGCCACCTCGGTAGCGGGAGTCTCCTACAATGAGCAGTTCTTC.

The rearrangement uses TRBV9 and TRBJ2-7, with no clear D. Trimming removed 0 bases from V and 7 bases from J, with 14 bases in between. Per germline, CDR1 SGDLS and CDR2 YYNGEE. This CDR3 has 14 residues. For the CDR3, the DNA is TGTGCCAGCAGCGTAGGTGGTAGACCCGGGGAGCAGTACTTC. Translating gives CASSVGGRPGEQYF.

This clonotype was counted a few times. Its ends do not fully match the called genes, so a read error is possible. The chain has TRBV19 and TRBJ1-4, with D hard to call. This CDR3 is 16 amino acids long. Germline V lookup: CDR1 LNHDA, CDR2 SQIVND (reference sequence). In nucleotides, the CDR3 is TGTGCCAGTGGTATCGGGCAGCGTGCAACTAATGAAAAACTGTTTTTT. Protein product: CASGIGQRATNEKLFF. Complete variable domain (other parts from reference TRBV19 and TRBJ1-4): DGGITQSPKYLFRKEGQNVTLSCEQNLNHDAMYWYRQDPGQGLRLIYYSQIVNDFQKGDIAEGYSVSREKKESFPLTVTSAQKNPTAFYLCASGIGQRATNEKLFFGSGTQLSVL.

This clonotype was picked up a small number of times. The CDR3 here is CASSNIRKHEAFF. As DNA, the CDR3 is TGTGCCAGTAGTAACATCCGGAAGCATGAAGCTTTCTTT. The rearrangement joins TRBV19 to TRBJ1-1, with D hard to call. Looked up from germline, CDR1 is LNHDA and CDR2 is SQIVND (reference sequence). V was trimmed by 4 bases and J by 7 bases, leaving 13 bases between them. The CDR3 extends over 13 amino acids.

In this sample, this clonotype turned up many times. V is TRBV12-3 or TRBV12-4 and J is TRBJ1-1; no firm D call. Trimming stripped 10 bases from V and 8 bases from J, with 11 bases between. The CDR3 sequence is 10 residues long. In DNA form, the CDR3 reads TGTGCCACCTCGAGAAGGGAAGCTTTCTTT. This codes for CATSRREAFF.

This clonotype turned up a few times. The V gene is TRBV4-2, the J gene TRBJ1-5; the D gene is possibly TRBD1 (5 bases). CDR3 size: 15 residues. Germline CDR1 and CDR2: LGHNA and YNFKEQ. V gave up 3 bases and J gave up 5 bases, with 14 bases separating them. As DNA, the CDR3 is TGTGCCAGCAGCCACCTCGGTGGGGGGTATCAGCCCCAGCATTTT. Translation gives CASSHLGGGYQPQHF.

Many counts were recorded for this clonotype. The chain uses TRBV7-9 and TRBJ2-5; no clear D. V was trimmed by 4 bases and J by 3 bases, leaving 9 bases between them. CDR3 length equals 13 residues. In germline, CDR1 is SEHNR, CDR2 FQNEAQ (reference sequence). The CDR3 DNA is TGTGCCAGCAGCTCCTCCATGAAAGAGACCCAGTACTTC. Its protein product is CASSSSMKETQYF.

This clonotype was detected ten times or more. The chain carries TRBV5-6 and TRBJ1-2; a possible D gene is TRBD1 (5 bases). The CDR3 is 11 amino acids. V was pared by 4 bases and J by 7 bases, with 8 bases between. Germline V gene lookup returns CDR1 SGHDT and CDR2 YYEEEE. CDR3: CASSRTGGYTF. Here the CDR3 DNA reads TGTGCCAGCAGCCGCACAGGTGGCTACACCTTC.

With regard to this clonotype: Since a far larger clone is one base different, this is likely a read error. The rearrangement links TRBV5-1 to TRBJ2-3; the match to TRBD1 covers 9 bases. The J call could be wrong; TRBJ2-7 is a better fit for the DNA end. Per the germline V gene, CDR1 is SGHRS and CDR2 is YFSETQ. The CDR3 is made up of 17 amino acids. The CDR3 DNA reads TGCGCCAGCAGCGTCGAATTACGGGGGACAGGGACGGATGAGCAGTACTTC. Residues: CASSVELRGTGTDEQYF.

The sample holds many counts of this clonotype. The V call is TRBV12-3 or TRBV12-4, the J call TRBJ2-3; D unresolved. V lost 3 bases, J lost 4 bases, and 11 bases lay in between. The CDR3 runs 14 residues. CDR3 amino acids: CASSFPSTADTQYF. The CDR3, as DNA: TGTGCCAGCAGTTTCCCTTCGACTGCAGATACGCAGTATTTT.

This clonotype has at least ten counts. The chain links TRBV7-2 to TRBJ2-1, with 15 bases aligning to TRBD2. The CDR3 length is 19 residues. V lost 5 bases and J lost 7; bases outside the gene matches: 15. Looked up from germline, CDR1 is SGHTA and CDR2 is FQGNSA. The DNA of the CDR3 is TGTGCCAGCAGCGCGAGGACTAGCGGGAGGGGGCTATCCGAGAATGAGCAGTTCTTC. It codes for CASSARTSGRGLSENEQFF.

The CDR3 nucleotides read TGTGCCTGGAAGGTCCAGGGAACCGAAAAACTGTTTTTT. Translated: CAWKVQGTEKLFF. The rearrangement links TRBV30 to TRBJ1-4; D is perhaps TRBD1 (5 bases). The CDR3 spans 13 residues. CDR1 is GTSNPN and CDR2 is SVGIG in the germline V gene (reference sequence). Trimming removed 4 bases from V and 8 bases from J, with 14 bases in between.

This clonotype was counted many times. This chain uses TRBV6-1 with TRBJ1-2, with TRBD1 matching 9 bases. CDR1 and CDR2 (germline): MNHNS, SASEGT. Trimming took 3 bases from V and 4 from J; bases not matched to a gene: 3. The CDR3 is 14 residues long. CDR3 bases: TGTGCCAGCAGTGACACGACAGGGGGCTATGGCTACACCTTC. It is translated as CASSDTTGGYGYTF.

This clonotype appeared many times. The chain uses TRBV12-3 or TRBV12-4 and TRBJ2-7; 7 nucleotides line up with TRBD1. J lost 0 bases, V lost 3 bases, and 2 bases had no gene match. The CDR3 is made up of 14 amino acids. The CDR3 DNA follows: TGTGCCAGCAGTTTGGGACAGACCTCCTACGAGCAGTACTTC. Translating gives CASSLGQTSYEQYF.

The chain joins TRBV6-2 or TRBV6-3 to TRBJ1-2; the D gene is possibly TRBD1 (5 bases). V lost 0 bases, J lost 4 bases, and 12 bases lay in between. This CDR3 has 15 amino acids. CDR1 MNHEY and CDR2 SVGEGT come from the germline V gene. CDR3 bases: TGTGCCAGCAGTTACTCGTTAGGGACGTTCTATGGCTACACCTTC. Translating gives CASSYSLGTFYGYTF.

This chain uses TRBV5-4 with TRBJ1-2; 10 bases line up with TRBD1. CDR1 is SGHNT and CDR2 is YYREEE in the germline V gene (reference sequence). With V trimmed by 0 bases and J by 2 bases, 4 bases remained unmatched. There are 16 residues in the CDR3. The CDR3: CASSLDGTGDNYGYTF. The CDR3, as DNA: TGTGCCAGCAGCTTGGACGGGACAGGGGACAACTATGGCTACACCTTC.

This clonotype was found many times. V and J are TRBV29-1 and TRBJ1-1; D is undetermined. Deletions cut 4 bases from V and 6 bases from J, with 15 bases between. The length of the CDR3 is 13 residues. Germline lookup yields CDR1 SQVTM and CDR2 ANQGSEA. CDR3 residues: CSVVARVVSEAFF. DNA for the CDR3: TGCAGCGTTGTCGCGAGGGTGGTGTCTGAAGCTTTCTTT.